This TCR beta chain was observed in a study of shared clonotypes between healthy human individuals (dated by TCRdb to 2020 to 2021). Notes on the research overall: The cohort comprised two women and three men aged 18 to 49 years. To estimate repertoire size and how much clonotype sharing occurs between individuals, the study deeply sequenced the blood TCR repertoires of about 5 healthy adults. Different laboratories and diverse techniques were used to prepare libraries and sequence TCR repertoires, to increase sequencing depth and limit assay-specific biases. For each donor, three plates each were used for CD4 naive and CD4 memory, two plates were used for CD8 naive, and one plate was used for CD8 memory. Between about 0.8 and 9.5 billion PBMCs per donor were obtained by leukapheresis.

Donors were healthy HIV-negative adults with no recently reported acute infections or vaccinations. Every donor was a Caucasian adult residing in Nashville, Tennessee, USA. CD4+ T cells were enriched by magnetic negative selection; naive cells were then positively selected on CD45RA, and the negative fraction formed the memory subset. Blood was obtained by leukapheresis, after which PBMCs were separated by Ficoll-Histopaque density gradient centrifugation and cryopreserved in liquid nitrogen vapor phase. Analytical flow cytometry was used to check the purity and quantity of each magnetically sorted T cell population. Genomic DNA was isolated from every sorted fraction and measured by UV absorbance on a Nanodrop 2000c. Paper-wide results and their limitations: Sampling was restricted to blood, and TCR repertoires in tissue are likely to differ from TCR repertoires in blood. The small number of donors limited the genetic and exposure-history diversity represented. Larger estimated clonotype richness was generally found for naive subsets than for memory subsets. Pairwise subsampling led to the expectation that sequencing depth would affect the degree of clonotype sharing among donors. When several donors were compared, the shared fraction of clonotypes was about 5.2% for naive CD4, 3.5% to 4% for naive CD8, 2.3% for memory CD4, and 0.35% to 0.5% for memory CD8. Incomplete sequencing was indicated by rarefaction of sorted-subset datasets, despite the large sequencing depth. Compared with non-shared clonotypes, the clonotypes found in all four sorted-subset donors had higher generation probabilities.

As encoded in the germline V gene, CDR1 is SGDLS while CDR2 is YYNGEE. The CDR3, from cysteine to phenylalanine, totals 16 residues. Left in the record is the CDR3 DNA by itself, 48 bases read in frame from the first base. The junction shows trimming of 3 bases on V and 5 bases on J, and the gene matches do not reach 6 bases of it. Using the deep immunoSEQ assay, multiplex PCR amplified TCR CDR3 regions from genomic DNA. Extracted genomic DNA from each cell subset was spread evenly across all wells of several immunoSEQ 96-well plates, with each plate serving as a replicate. For sorted subsets, around 200 ng genomic DNA, equal to 25,000 to 35,000 T cell genomes, was loaded into each replicate PCR. Purified libraries were quantified with a Qubit 3.0 fluorometer, sized on a Bioanalyzer 2100, and re-quantified with the KAPA Library Quantification kit. Every immunoSEQ 96-well plate was sequenced on a separate single-read 150-cycle Illumina NextSeq 550 flow cell. As for how the authors treated the data: Because the immunoSEQ output included only junctional sequences and no quality scores, the filtering could not be the same as the filtering used for full-length reads. To assign V/J genes and CDR3, sequences were annotated against IMGT germline references using PyIR, a Python wrapper for IgBLAST v1.9. Reads were filtered out if the reads had weak V/J assignments (E-value above 1e-6), no CDR3, stop codons, out-of-frame junctions, or ambiguous translated residues. V3J clonotypes were defined by identical inferred V gene, J gene, and CDR3 amino acid sequence. Percentage overlap between repertoires was computed as shared unique clonotypes divided by the size of the smaller repertoire. Repertoire richness was assessed with RTK rarefaction, the Chao1 estimator, and Recon v2.1 estimates of unobserved clonotypes. For all TCRbeta clonotypes obtained by the gDNA method from a few donors, generation probabilities were computed with OLGA. TCRdb mirrors the immuneACCESS table, restricted to in-frame sequences. Some clones are absent from its copies; in checked studies, under half trace to an unresolved V gene, and the reason for the others is unknown. That table is the source of V, J and clone size, and D and trimming were worked out from the DNA. The sample contains under 2.5 million clones, 85% to 95% of them found a single time. The ten largest clonotypes hold about 0.36% of the sample.

In regard to this clone: What this receptor recognizes is not known. The sample holds no much larger clone one base away, and base qualities are not on file.

This receptor was obtained from a man younger than 35 in good health. Some clones in this sample may be carry-over from other donors' samples. The chain employs TRBV9 and TRBJ2-1, and TRBD2 aligns with 12 junction nucleotides. The sequenced sample consisted of naive CD4+ T cells from PBMCs. Interpreted using the paper, the cell subset or site label stands for: CD45RA+ positively selected. This receptor has the CDR3 CASSAPGLAGHNEQFF. The nucleotides are TGTGCCAGCAGCGCTCCGGGACTAGCGGGCCACAATGAGCAGTTCTTC. Here the CDR3 is joined to the reference TRBV9 and TRBJ2-1 genes, and the full variable domain is: DSGVTQTPKHLITATGQRVTLRCSPRSGDLSVYWYQQSLDQGLQFLIQYYNGEERAKGNILERFSAQQFPDLHSELNLSSLELGDSALYFCASSAPGLAGHNEQFFGPGTRLTVL.